This entry features one TCR beta chain sequence. Its antigen remains unknown. The source of the sample is a study of T cells after yellow fever vaccination. In the study overall: Preparation of the low-cell-number fractions used SMART-Seq v4 Ultra Low Input.

The study's findings and limits: Highly abundant clonotypes carried over from the bulk population could end up in FACS-sorted repertoires as contaminants.

TCRdb called the 5' RACE reads again in MiXCR, with one record for every CDR3 protein. The sample records around 300,000 distinct CDR3 sequences, 10% to 15% being singletons. The CDR3 has 14 residues. In germline, CDR1 is MDHEN, CDR2 SYDVKM. V dropped 2 bases and J dropped 0 bases, with 8 bases sitting between them. The TCR originated in a man younger than 45 who received the YFV17D yellow fever vaccine. The V and J genes are TRBV28 and TRBJ2-7; D might be TRBD1 (6 bases). Specimen: CD4+ T cells sorted from PBMCs, collected 45 days after the yellow fever booster vaccination. CDR3 sequence reads: CASSLQGCSYEQYF. CDR3 in DNA: TGTGCCAGCAGTTTACAGGGGTGCTCCTACGAGCAGTACTTC.